Listed below are T cell receptor delta chains from one sample, sequenced in a study of human gamma delta and Vdelta1 T cells. TCRdb fed the PCR reads into CATT to redo clone calling. The sample lists roughly 690 delta-chain clones; about 26% were seen once. The sequencing input was Vdelta1 gamma-delta T cells from blood. These receptors came from a human donor in good health. Both conserved end residues are part of each CDR3. The D gene is left open where the match is weak. Clone size, where shown, is once, few, many, or a class for clones that have expanded.

d_call	v_call	clone_size	j_call	cdr3_nt	cdr3_aa
NA	TRDV1	medium-sized	TRDJ1	TGTGCTCTTGGGGAACTCTGGGGATCACGGTACACCGATAAACTCATCTTT	CALGELWGSRYTDKLIF
TRDD3	TRDV1	medium-sized	TRDJ1	TGTGCTCTTGGGGAACGACACTATACTGGGGGATACTGGACGACCGATAAACTCATCTTT	CALGERHYTGGYWTTDKLIF
TRDD3	TRDV1	NA	TRDJ1	TGTGCTCTTGGGGTATCCCAGAGCTGGGGGATACGCGATAAACTCATCTTT	CALGVSQSWGIRDKLIF
TRDD3	TRDV1	medium-sized	TRDJ1	TGTGCTCTTGGGGCCCATCGTGCCTACGGGGAGACTGGGGGATACGACCCTCCCCCTTACACCGATAAACTCATCTTT	CALGAHRAYGETGGYDPPPYTDKLIF
NA	TRDV1	few	TRDJ1	TGTGCTCTTGGGGAATGGCGTGGGGATGCGTACACCGATAAACTCATCTTT	CALGEWRGDAYTDKLIF
TRDD3	TRDV1	NA	TRDJ1	TGTGCTCTTGGGCTGCCTCTCCTCTACTGGGGGATAGGAGGGGGACTCATCTTT	CALGLPLLYWGIGGGLIF
NA	TRDV1	few	TRDJ2	TGTGCTCTTGGGAACGGGCCTACAACTAGGCGGGGTGGGAGGCCGAGAGCACAACTCTTCTTT	CALGNGPTTRRGGRPRAQLFF
TRDD3	TRDV1	NA	TRDJ1	TGTGCTCTTGGGACCGACGGAACGGGTTTACTGGGGATGGGCACCGATAAACTCATCTTT	CALGTDGTGLLGMGTDKLIF
TRDD3	TRDV1	NA	TRDJ1	TGTGCTCTTGGGGGCCATTCCTACGTCGTGGGGGATAACCTGTACACCGATAAACTCATCTTT	CALGGHSYVVGDNLYTDKLIF
NA	TRDV1	NA	TRDJ1	TGTGCTCTTGGGGACATAGCTCGGCCTTCCTACCGGGGGATACGGGGAGCCGATAAACTCATCTTT	CALGDIARPSYRGIRGADKLIF
TRDD3	TRDV1	medium-sized	TRDJ1	TGTGCTCTTGGGGAACGCCCGTCGGCTGGGGGATACTATGGCACCGATAAACTCATCTTT	CALGERPSAGGYYGTDKLIF
TRDD3	TRDV1	medium-sized	TRDJ1	TGTGCTCTTGGGGACCTCGCCGTTCCTACTTTTACCCCCTATAACTGGGGGATACGCGGCACCGATAAACTCATCTTT	CALGDLAVPTFTPYNWGIRGTDKLIF
NA	TRDV1	medium-sized	TRDJ1	TGTGCTCTTGGGGATGCCCCGCCCTCGTCCTCCGATAAACTCATCTTT	CALGDAPPSSSDKLIF
TRDD3	TRDV1	hyperexpanded	TRDJ1	TGTGCTCTTGGGGTTGGCCCTGTCTTAGCCTGGGGGATACGGCACACCGATAAACTCATCTTT	CALGVGPVLAWGIRHTDKLIF
TRDD3	TRDV1	NA	TRDJ1	TGTGCTCTTGGGGAACGGCTTAGGTTTCCTACGAATTCTGGGGGATACACCGATAAACTCATCTTT	CALGERLRFPTNSGGYTDKLIF
TRDD3	TRDV1	few	TRDJ1	TGTGCTCTTGGGGAACTACGGCTAGGGGGATCCGTTAATAAGTACACCGATAAACTCATCTTT	CALGELRLGGSVNKYTDKLIF
NA	TRDV1	medium-sized	TRDJ1	TGTGCTCTTATTGGAGCCTTTGGCTGGGGAAAACGTGGGTACACCGATAAACTCATCTTT	CALIGAFGWGKRGYTDKLIF
TRDD3	TRDV1	medium-sized	TRDJ1	TGTGCTCTTGGGGAACGGTCTCCGCGGGGATACGCGGCCCTTGTACACCCCGATAAACTCATCTTT	CALGERSPRGYAALVHPDKLIF
TRDD3	TRDV1	few	TRDJ1	TGTGCTCTTGGGGAACCGTCCATTCCTAACTGGGGGTACGGGGGCACCGATAAACTCATCTTT	CALGEPSIPNWGYGGTDKLIF
TRDD3	TRDV1	large	TRDJ1	TGTGCTCTTGGGGACATCGCTCGTCCTTCCTACTGGGGGATACGTACCGATAAACTCATCTTT	CALGDIARPSYWGIRTDKLIF
TRDD3	TRDV2	medium-sized	TRDJ1	TGTGCCTCCGCTCCACTTCTGGGGGAGACGCCAAACATCTTT	CASAPLLGETPNIF
TRDD3	TRDV1	NA	TRDJ1	TGTGCTCTTGGTATAAAGGTCCGTACTGGGGGATCATACTCCACGACCGATAAACTCATCTTT	CALGIKVRTGGSYSTTDKLIF
NA	TRDV1	NA	TRDJ1	TGTGCTCTTGGGGCTGCTTCCTACCCGGAACATGGGGGATTAGCAGTGTACACCGATAAACTCATCTTT	CALGAASYPEHGGLAVYTDKLIF
NA	TRDV1	few	TRDJ1	TGTGCTCTTGGGGACCCTCCCTACGGTAAACTCATCTTT	CALGDPPYGKLIF
TRDD3	TRDV1	NA	TRDJ1	TGTGCTCTGGACCTCCCTTCCCTATCCTTACTGGGGGATACCGATAAACTCATCTTT	CALDLPSLSLLGDTDKLIF
TRDD3	TRDV1	few	TRDJ1	TGTGCTCTTGGGGAACCCTTCCGTATACTGGGGGATACTAGGGCCGATAAACTCATCTTT	CALGEPFRILGDTRADKLIF
TRDD3	TRDV1	medium-sized	TRDJ1	TGTGCTCTTGGGGGACGCGGTCGGTACTGGGGGATACTAAGATCCGATAAACTCATCTTT	CALGGRGRYWGILRSDKLIF
TRDD3	TRDV1	NA	TRDJ1	TGTGCTCTTGGGGAACTAGTAGTCCTACTGCCTCTACTGGGGGAGCCCCCTAAACTCATCTTT	CALGELVVLLPLLGEPPKLIF
TRDD3	TRDV1	NA	TRDJ1	TGTGCTCTTGGGGAAGACGGCGACCTTCTCCAGTACTGGGGGATGGATAAACTCATCTTT	CALGEDGDLLQYWGMDKLIF
TRDD3	TRDV1	NA	TRDJ2	TGTGCTCTTGGGGAACTCACTGATATCCCGATTTACTGGGGGAGAGTCCCGGCACAACTCTTCTTT	CALGELTDIPIYWGRVPAQLFF
NA	TRDV1	medium-sized	TRDJ2	TGTGCTCTTGGGAACGGGCCTACAACTAGGCGGGGTGGGAGGCCGATAGCACAACTCTTCTTT	CALGNGPTTRRGGRPIAQLFF
NA	TRDV1	medium-sized	TRDJ1	TGTGCTCTTGGGTATTCCCGAAGAAGCTTCTCCGATAAACTCATCTTT	CALGYSRRSFSDKLIF
NA	TRDV3	NA	TRDJ1	TGTGCCTCAACCCCCCATTATTCCTTCTGGTTGATACGCAACACCGATAAACTCATCTTT	CASTPHYSFWLIRNTDKLIF
NA	TRDV1	NA	TRDJ1	TGTGCTCTTGGGGAACTGAGCCCTCCTGCCGATAAACTCATCTTT	CALGELSPPADKLIF
TRDD3	TRDV1	few	TRDJ1	TGTGCTCTTGGGGAACTAGTTTCTCCCGCGTACTGGGGGATACGGGGTAAACTCATCTTT	CALGELVSPAYWGIRGKLIF
TRDD3	TRDV1	NA	TRDJ1	TGTGCTCTTGGGGACCTGACCCCGTCAACTGGGGGATACGGGAACAAACTCATCTTT	CALGDLTPSTGGYGNKLIF
TRDD3	TRDV1	NA	TRDJ1	TGTGCTCTTGGGGAACCGAATCCTTCCTCCCCTCGAGTCTGGGGGATAAGCCCGAAACGCATCTTT	CALGEPNPSSPRVWGISPKRIF
NA	TRDV1	NA	TRDJ1	TGTGCTATTGGGGAACTAAACCGGAGGAGCACCGATAAACTCATCTTT	CAIGELNRRSTDKLIF
TRDD3	TRDV1	NA	TRDJ1	TGTGCTCTTGGGGAACTCTTCACCACGTACTGGGGGATGACGGACCGGAGGGAGTACACCGATAAACTCATCTTT	CALGELFTTYWGMTDRREYTDKLIF
NA	TRDV1	few	TRDJ1	TGTGCTCTTGGGGAAGGGGTTCCTTCCCCTCTACTTCGGATAGTGACCGATAAACTCATCTTT	CALGEGVPSPLLRIVTDKLIF
TRDD3	TRDV1	once	TRDJ1	TGTGCTCTTGGGGAACCTACCGAGTACTGGGGGATACGTACCGATAAACTCATCTTT	CALGEPTEYWGIRTDKLIF
TRDD3	TRDV1	NA	TRDJ1	TGCTCTGGGGACATAGCTCGGCCTTCCTACTGGGGGATACGTACCGATAAACTCATCTTT	CSGDIARPSYWGIRTDKLIF
TRDD3	TRDV1	medium-sized	TRDJ1	TGTGCTCTTGGGGAACTGGGGGGGCCTTTACGTTGGGGGATGTACACCGATAAACTCATCTTT	CALGELGGPLRWGMYTDKLIF
TRDD3	TRDV1	NA	TRDJ1	TGTGCTCTTGGGGTATCTAAGTACTGGGGAAGGGGAAGGGGTAAACTCATCTTT	CALGVSKYWGRGRGKLIF
TRDD3	TRDV1	NA	TRDJ2	TGTGCTCTTGGGGTGGGCCGGCTGGCGGTTGGGGGATACAATTCGTTAAGAAATCGCTTGACAGCACAACTCTTCTTT	CALGVGRLAVGGYNSLRNRLTAQLFF
TRDD3	TRDV1	medium-sized	TRDJ1	TGTGCTCTTGGGGAACTGATTACTGGGGGGAAAACCGATAAACTCATCTTT	CALGELITGGKTDKLIF
TRDD3	TRDV1	NA	TRDJ1	TGTGCTCTTGGGGAACTAGTTTCTCCCGCGTACTGGGGGATACGTACCGATAAACTCATCTTT	CALGELVSPAYWGIRTDKLIF